This entry is about one TCR beta chain. The germline gives CDR1 ENHRY, CDR2 SYGVKD. CDR3 length equals 11 residues. RNA extraction gave at least 5.5 micrograms of total RNA per sample. Primed by a sample-barcoded 5' primer and a J-beta primer mix, a second PCR proceeded for 7 to 11 cycles. Tags on each cDNA molecule came from a template-switch adaptor with 12 random nucleotides. TCRdb itself ran the 5' RACE reads through MiXCR, one entry per CDR3 protein. The sample has around 700,000 distinct CDR3 sequences; 20% to 25% are singletons. These data are taken from a study of blood T cells in healthy people across ages. These data also formed part of another study, on T cells of mothers and their children. That source notes: A few mothers and their six children, all healthy Caucasians, donated. Every mother produced more than 9.5 million TCR beta CDR3 reads, whereas every child provided about 3 million.

The sample consisted of blood. The chain is built from TRBV10-3 and TRBJ2-5, with D unclear. The DNA end is a closer match to TRBJ2-1, so the J assignment may be wrong. This clonotype originated in a boy aged 5-17 years in good health. The CDR3 nucleotides are TGTGCCATCAGTGATTTCAATGAGCAGTTCTTC. It is translated as CAISDFNEQFF.